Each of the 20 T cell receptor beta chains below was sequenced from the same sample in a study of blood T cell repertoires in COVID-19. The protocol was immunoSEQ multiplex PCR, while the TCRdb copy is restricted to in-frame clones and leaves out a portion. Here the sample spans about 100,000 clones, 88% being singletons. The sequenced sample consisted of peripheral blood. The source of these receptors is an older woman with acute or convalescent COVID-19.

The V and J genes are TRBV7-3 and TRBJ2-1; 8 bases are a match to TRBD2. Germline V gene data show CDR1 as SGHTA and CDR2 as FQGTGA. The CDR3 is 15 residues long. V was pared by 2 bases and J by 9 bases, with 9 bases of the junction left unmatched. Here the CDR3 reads CASSLLSGTRGEQFF. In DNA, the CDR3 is TGTGCCAGCAGCTTACTCTCCGGGACTAGGGGTGAGCAGTTCTTC.

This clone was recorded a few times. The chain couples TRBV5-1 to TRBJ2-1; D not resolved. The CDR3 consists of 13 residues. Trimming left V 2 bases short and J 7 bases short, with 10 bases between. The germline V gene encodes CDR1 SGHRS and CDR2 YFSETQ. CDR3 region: CASSFPSGNEQFF. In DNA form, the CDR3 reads TGCGCCAGCAGCTTCCCTTCCGGGAATGAGCAGTTCTTC.

The CDR3 here is CASSLLAGGPTDTQYF. The CDR3 region has the DNA TGCGCCAGCAGCTTGCTAGCGGGAGGGCCGACAGATACGCAGTATTTT. The chain couples TRBV5-1 to TRBJ2-3; 12 nucleotides align to TRBD2. This CDR3 region has 16 residues. Germline lookup yields CDR1 SGHRS and CDR2 YFSETQ. V lost 1 base, J lost 3 bases, and 3 bases stayed unmatched.

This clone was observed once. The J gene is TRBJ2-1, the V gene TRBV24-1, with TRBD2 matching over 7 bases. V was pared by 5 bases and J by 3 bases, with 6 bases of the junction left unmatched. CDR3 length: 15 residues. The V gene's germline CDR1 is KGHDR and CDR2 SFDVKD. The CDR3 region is CATSVSSGVYNEQFF. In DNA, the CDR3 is TGTGCCACCAGTGTCTCTAGCGGCGTCTACAATGAGCAGTTCTTC.

The CDR3 here is CASSRGVAGNTIYF. Written as DNA, the CDR3 is TGTGCCAGCAGTCGGGGGGTAGCTGGAAACACCATATATTTT. The chain is built from TRBV9 and TRBJ1-3; tentative D call: TRBD1 (5 bases). V was clipped by 5 bases and J by 2 bases, with 11 bases between them. In germline, CDR1 is SGDLS, CDR2 YYNGEE. CDR3 length: 14 residues.

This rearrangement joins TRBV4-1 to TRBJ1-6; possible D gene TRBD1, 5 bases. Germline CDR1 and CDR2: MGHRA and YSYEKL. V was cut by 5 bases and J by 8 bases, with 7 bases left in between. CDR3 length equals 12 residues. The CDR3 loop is CASSGGDSPLHF. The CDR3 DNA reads TGCGCCAGCAGCGGGGGGGATTCACCCCTCCACTTT.

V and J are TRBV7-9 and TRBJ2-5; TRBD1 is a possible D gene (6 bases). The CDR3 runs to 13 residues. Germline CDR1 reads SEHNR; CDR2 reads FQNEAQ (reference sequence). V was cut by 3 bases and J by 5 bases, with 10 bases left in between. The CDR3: CASSFFQGETQYF. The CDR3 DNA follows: TGTGCCAGCAGCTTCTTCCAGGGGGAGACCCAGTACTTC.

The CDR3 bases are TGTGCCAGCAGCCGGGTCTTAAGCTCCTACAATGAGCAGTTCTTC. Translating it yields CASSRVLSSYNEQFF. V usage is TRBV27 and J usage is TRBJ2-1, with D uncertain. The CDR3 length is 15 residues. V shed 6 bases and J shed 0 bases, with 12 bases lying between them. Germline CDR1 MNHEY, CDR2 SMNVEV (reference sequence).

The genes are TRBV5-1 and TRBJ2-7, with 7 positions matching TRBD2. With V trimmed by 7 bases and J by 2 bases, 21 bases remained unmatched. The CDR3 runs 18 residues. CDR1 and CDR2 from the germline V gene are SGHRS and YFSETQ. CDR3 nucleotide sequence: TGCGCCAGCTCCTGCCTTCACTTGGGAGGGAGAGCCCCCTACGAGCAGTACGTC. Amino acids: CASSCLHLGGRAPYEQYV.

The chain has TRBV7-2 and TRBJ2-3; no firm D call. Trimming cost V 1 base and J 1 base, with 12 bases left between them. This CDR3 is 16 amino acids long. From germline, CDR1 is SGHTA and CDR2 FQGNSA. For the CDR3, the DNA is TGTGCCAGCAGCTTAGTGGGTAGCAAGGGCACAGATACGCAGTATTTT. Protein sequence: CASSLVGSKGTDTQYF.

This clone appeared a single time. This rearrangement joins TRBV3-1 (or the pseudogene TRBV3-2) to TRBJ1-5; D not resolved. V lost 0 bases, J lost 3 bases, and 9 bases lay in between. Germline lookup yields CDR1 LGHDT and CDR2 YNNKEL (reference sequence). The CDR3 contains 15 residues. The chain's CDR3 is CASSQDRNFNQPQHF. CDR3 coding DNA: TGTGCCAGCAGCCAAGACAGGAACTTCAATCAGCCCCAGCATTTT.

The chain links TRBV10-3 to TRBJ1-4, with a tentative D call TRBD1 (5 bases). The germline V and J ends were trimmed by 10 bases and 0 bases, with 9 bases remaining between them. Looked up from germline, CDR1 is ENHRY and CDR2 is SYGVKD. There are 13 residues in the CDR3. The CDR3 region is CATQGATNEKLFF. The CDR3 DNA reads TGTGCCACCCAGGGTGCAACTAATGAAAAACTGTTTTTT.

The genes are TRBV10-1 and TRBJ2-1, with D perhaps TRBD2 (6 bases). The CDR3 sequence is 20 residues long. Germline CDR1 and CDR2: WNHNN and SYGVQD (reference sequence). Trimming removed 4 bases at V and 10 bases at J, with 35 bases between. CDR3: CASSVWPLAPTGLQFVEQFF. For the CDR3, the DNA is TGCGCCAGCAGTGTCTGGCCGTTGGCACCGACGGGACTCCAGTTCGTCGAGCAGTTCTTC.

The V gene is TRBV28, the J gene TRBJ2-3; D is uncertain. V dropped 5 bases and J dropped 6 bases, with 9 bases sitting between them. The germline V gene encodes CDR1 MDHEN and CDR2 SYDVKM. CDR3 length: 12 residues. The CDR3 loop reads CASSLAQDTQYF. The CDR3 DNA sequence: TGTGCCAGCAGTCTCGCCCAGGATACGCAGTATTTT.

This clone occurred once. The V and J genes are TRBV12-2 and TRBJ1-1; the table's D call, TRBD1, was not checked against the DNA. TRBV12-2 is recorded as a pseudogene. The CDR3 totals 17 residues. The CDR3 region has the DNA TGTGCAAGTCGCCATCGACAGGTACGACTTATGAACACTGAAGCTTTCTTT. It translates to CASRHRQVRLMNTEAFF.

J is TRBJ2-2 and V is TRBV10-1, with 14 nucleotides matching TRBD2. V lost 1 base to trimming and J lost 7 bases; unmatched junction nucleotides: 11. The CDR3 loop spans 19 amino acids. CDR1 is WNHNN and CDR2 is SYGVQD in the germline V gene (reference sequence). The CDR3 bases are TGCGCCAGCAGTGAGTACCCCGGGACTAGCGGGAGTTGTGGCGGGGAGCTGTTTTTT. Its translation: CASSEYPGTSGSCGGELFF.

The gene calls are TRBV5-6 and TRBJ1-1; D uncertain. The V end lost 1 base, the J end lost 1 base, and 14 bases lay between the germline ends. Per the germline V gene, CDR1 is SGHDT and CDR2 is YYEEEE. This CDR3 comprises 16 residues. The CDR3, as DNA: TGTGCCAGCAGCTTGATGAGGGTGAAAAGGAACACTGAAGCTTTCTTT. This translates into CASSLMRVKRNTEAFF.

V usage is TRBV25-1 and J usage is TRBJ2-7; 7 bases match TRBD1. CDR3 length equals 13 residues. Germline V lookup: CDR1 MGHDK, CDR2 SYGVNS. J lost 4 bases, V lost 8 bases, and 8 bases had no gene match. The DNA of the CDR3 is TGTGCCAGCTCCAGGGGGTCTCAGTACGAGCAGTACTTC. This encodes CASSRGSQYEQYF.

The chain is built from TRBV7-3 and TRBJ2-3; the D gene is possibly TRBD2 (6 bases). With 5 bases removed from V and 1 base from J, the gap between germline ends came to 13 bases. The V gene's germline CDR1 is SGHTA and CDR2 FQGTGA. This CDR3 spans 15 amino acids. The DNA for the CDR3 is TGTGCCAGCAGCGCCGGAGGGGCGGGCACAGATACGCAGTATTTT. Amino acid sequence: CASSAGGAGTDTQYF.

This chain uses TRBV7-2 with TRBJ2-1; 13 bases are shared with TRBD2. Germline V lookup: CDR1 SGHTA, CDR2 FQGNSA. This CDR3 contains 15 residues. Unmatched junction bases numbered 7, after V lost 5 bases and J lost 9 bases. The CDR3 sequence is CASSPGLAGASEQFF. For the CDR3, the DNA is TGTGCCAGCAGCCCAGGACTAGCGGGAGCTTCTGAGCAGTTCTTC. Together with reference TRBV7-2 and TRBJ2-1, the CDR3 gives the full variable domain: GAGVSQSPSNKVTEKGKDVELRCDPISGHTALYWYRQSLGQGLEFLIYFQGNSAPDKSGLPSDRFSAERTGGSVSTLTIQRTQQEDSAVYLCASSPGLAGASEQFFGPGTRLTVL.